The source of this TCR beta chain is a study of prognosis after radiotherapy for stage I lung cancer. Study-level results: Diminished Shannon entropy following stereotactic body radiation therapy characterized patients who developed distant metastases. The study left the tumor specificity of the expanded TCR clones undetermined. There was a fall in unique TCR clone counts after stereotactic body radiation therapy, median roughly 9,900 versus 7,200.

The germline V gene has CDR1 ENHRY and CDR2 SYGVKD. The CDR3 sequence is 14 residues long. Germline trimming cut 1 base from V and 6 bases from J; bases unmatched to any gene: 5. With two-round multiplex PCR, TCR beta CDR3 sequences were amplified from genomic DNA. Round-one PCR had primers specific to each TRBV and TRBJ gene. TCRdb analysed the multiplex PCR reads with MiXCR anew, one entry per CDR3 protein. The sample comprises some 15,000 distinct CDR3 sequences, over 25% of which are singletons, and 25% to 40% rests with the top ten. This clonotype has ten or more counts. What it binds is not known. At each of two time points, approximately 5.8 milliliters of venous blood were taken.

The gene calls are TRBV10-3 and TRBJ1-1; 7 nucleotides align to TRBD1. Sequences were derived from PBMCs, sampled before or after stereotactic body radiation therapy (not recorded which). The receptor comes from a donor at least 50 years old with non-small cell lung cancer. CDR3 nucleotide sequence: TGTGCCATCAGTGAGTGGGGACAGTACTCTGAAGCTTTCTTT. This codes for CAISEWGQYSEAFF.